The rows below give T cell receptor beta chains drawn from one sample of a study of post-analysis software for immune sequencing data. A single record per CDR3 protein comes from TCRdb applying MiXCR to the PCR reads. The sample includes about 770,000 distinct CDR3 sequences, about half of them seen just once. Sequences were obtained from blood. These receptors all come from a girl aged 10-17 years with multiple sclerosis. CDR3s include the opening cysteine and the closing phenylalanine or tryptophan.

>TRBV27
CASSPRQGGYTF
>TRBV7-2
CASSSPGFRKQETQYF
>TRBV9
CASSVEGDEQFF
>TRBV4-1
CASSQEKMGLEAFF
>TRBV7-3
CASSPRGQLNYGYTF
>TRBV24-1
CATSGQGAGYTF
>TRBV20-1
CSARVVTGTNIQYF
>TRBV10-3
CAISGSGGHQETQYF
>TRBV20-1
CSALAGGAYNEQYF
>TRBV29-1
CSVETGQAEAFF
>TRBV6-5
CASSYGLETDTQYF